The 8 T cell receptor beta chains in this list originate from one sample, sequenced in a study of cytomegalovirus exposure and HLA in healthy donors. The PCR used 60 Vbeta and 13 Jbeta primers. Data came from immunoSEQ multiplex PCR; TCRdb stores just in-frame clones and leaves some out. The sample records 80,000 to 100,000 clones, roughly 72% being singletons. Sequenced material: PBMCs. The source is a man younger than 45 in good health and CMV-seropositive.

This rearrangement joins TRBV27 to TRBJ2-7, with D tentatively TRBD1 (6 bases). V was clipped by 2 bases and J by 2 bases, with 10 bases between them. Per germline, CDR1 MNHEY and CDR2 SMNVEV (reference sequence). The CDR3 totals 14 residues. The CDR3 spells CASSLKGGAYEQYF. For the CDR3, the DNA is TGTGCCAGCAGTTTAAAAGGGGGAGCCTACGAGCAGTACTTC.

The CDR3 here is CSVGTGPNQPQHF. The CDR3 DNA follows: TGCAGCGTCGGGACAGGGCCCAATCAGCCCCAGCATTTT. The chain links TRBV29-1 to TRBJ1-5, with 9 bases identical to TRBD1. Per germline, CDR1 SQVTM and CDR2 ANQGSEA. Unmatched junction bases numbered 3, after V lost 6 bases and J lost 3 bases. This CDR3 region has 13 residues. The full variable domain, in which reference TRBV29-1 and TRBJ1-5 provide the parts outside the CDR3, is SAVISQKPSRDICQRGTSLTIQCQVDSQVTMMFWYRQQPGQSLTLIATANQGSEATYESGFVIDKFPISRPNLTFSTLTVSNMSPEDSSIYLCSVGTGPNQPQHFGDGTRLSIL.

This chain connects TRBV11-3 to TRBJ2-2; a possible D gene is TRBD1 (5 bases). The CDR3 spans 15 residues. Germline values: CDR1 SGHNT, CDR2 YENEEA. Trimming took off 4 bases at V and 1 base at J, with 10 bases between the two ends. CDR3 loop: CASSSSGQNTGELFF. Here the CDR3 DNA reads TGTGCCAGCAGCTCCTCAGGACAGAACACCGGGGAGCTGTTTTTT.

The genes are TRBV6-4 and TRBJ1-1; D gene uncertain. CDR3 length: 14 amino acids. The germline V and J ends were trimmed by 3 bases and 10 bases, with 18 bases remaining between them. Germline assignment: CDR1 MRHNA and CDR2 SNTAGT. The CDR3 protein is CASSESAASSRAFF. CDR3 DNA sequence: TGTGCCAGCAGTGAAAGCGCAGCCTCAAGTCGAGCTTTCTTT.

V is TRBV7-2 and J is TRBJ2-3; TRBD2 aligns across 7 bases. The length of the CDR3 is 16 residues. CDR1 and CDR2 from the germline V gene are SGHTA and FQGNSA. V lost 4 bases and J lost 0; bases outside the gene matches: 7. CDR3 in DNA: TGTGCCAGCAGCTGGGGGGGGGAGACTAGCACAGATACGCAGTATTTT. Amino acid sequence: CASSWGGETSTDTQYF.

The gene calls are TRBV6-5 and TRBJ1-2, with 11 bases that match TRBD1. From germline, CDR1 is MNHEY and CDR2 SVGAGI. The trim removed 6 bases at V and 8 bases at J, leaving 8 bases unmatched. This CDR3 is built from 14 residues. CDR3 loop: CASRTDRGLSGYTF. The CDR3 DNA is TGTGCCAGCAGGACGGACAGGGGGCTGTCAGGCTACACCTTC.

This clone has only one observation. The rearrangement links TRBV6-5 to TRBJ2-1, with D possibly being TRBD2 (6 bases). CDR3 length equals 14 residues. Germline values: CDR1 MNHEY, CDR2 SVGAGI. The V gene lost 1 base and the J gene lost 7 bases, with 11 bases spanning the gap. The CDR3 DNA reads as TGTGCCAGCAGTTACTACGGGAGAGGAAATGAGCAGTTCTTC. This encodes CASSYYGRGNEQFF.

As to this clone: The limits of the CDR3 on the DNA are not certain, so only TCRdb's listed CDR3 is given. The chain is built from TRBV6-6 and TRBJ2-7; TRBD1, the D gene given by the table, was not confirmed from the DNA. The length of the CDR3 is 16 amino acids, counting both ends. CDR1 MNHNY and CDR2 SVGAGI come from the germline V gene (reference sequence). CDR3 in amino acids: CASSSSTVLSSYEQYF.